This TCR beta chain comes out of a study of blood T cells in healthy people across ages. Individuals who donated were healthy Caucasians from Russia aged roughly 6 to 100. Concerning this clonotype: One end of the junction is discordant with germline, which a read error may explain.

A second 7 to 11 cycle PCR used barcoded and J-beta primers. Each cDNA molecule was tagged by a template-switch adaptor that had 12 random nucleotides. Each CDR3 protein is one row after TCRdb ran MiXCR on the 5' RACE reads. The data hold 600,000 to 850,000 distinct CDR3 sequences, with roughly 43% observed a single time. Germline CDR1 SSHAT, CDR2 FNYEAQ (reference sequence). The CDR3 length is 16 residues. What was sequenced was blood. This TCR was sampled from an older woman in good health. The chain joins TRBV7-7 to TRBJ2-5, with TRBD1 matching 9 bases. The CDR3 sequence is CASSSTGTGRLETQYF. CDR3 coding DNA: TGTGCTAGCAGCTCCACCGGGACAGGGAGGCTGGAGACCCAGTACTTC.